The 14 T cell receptor beta chains below were found in one sample sequenced in a study of regulatory T cells in long-lasting Graves disease. The TCR beta library used iRepertoire HTBI primers with Arm-PCR amplification of CDR3. TCRdb used MiXCR to reprocess the multiplex PCR reads, holding one entry per CDR3 protein. The sample contains roughly 610,000 distinct CDR3 sequences, roughly 15% of which appear only once. Time point defined: newly diagnosed GD, antithyroid drugs for less than 3 months. PBMCs were the source of the RNA used for TCR sequencing. This sample also belongs to another study, concerning T cells in Graves' hyperthyroidism and ophthalmopathy.

The sequencing here drew on peripheral blood mononuclear cells (PBMCs), taken at new diagnosis, from a patient treated with antithyroid drugs. These TCRs come from a woman between 25 and 40 years old with Graves disease.

This clonotype was detected only a few times. The CDR3 reads CASSEVTGANEKLFF. The CDR3 nucleotides read TGTGCCAGCAGTGAAGTTACAGGGGCTAATGAAAAACTGTTTTTT. The chain links TRBV6-1 to TRBJ1-4; 7 nucleotides align to TRBD1. Germline values: CDR1 MNHNS, CDR2 SASEGT. The CDR3 runs 15 residues. The J segment lost 3 bases and the V segment lost 1 base, leaving 2 bases of the junction unmatched.

This clonotype was seen many times. CDR3 coding DNA: TGTGCCAGCAGTTCTCCAGGGAGAGGGTACGAGCAGTACTTC. It codes for CASSSPGRGYEQYF. The chain recombines TRBV28 with TRBJ2-7; D is perhaps TRBD1 or TRBD2 (5 bases each). Germline V lookup: CDR1 MDHEN, CDR2 SYDVKM. V dropped 4 bases and J dropped 4 bases, with 14 bases sitting between them. CDR3 length equals 14 residues.

The chain couples TRBV5-6 to TRBJ2-7; 7 bases map to TRBD2. The CDR3 spans 14 residues. Germline trimming cut 4 bases from V and 4 bases from J; bases unmatched to any gene: 8. CDR1 SGHDT and CDR2 YYEEEE come from the germline V gene. In DNA, the CDR3 is TGTGCCAGCAGCCGGGGGGAAAGGGGATACGAGCAGTACTTC. It translates to CASSRGERGYEQYF. The whole variable domain, remainder taken from reference TRBV5-6 and TRBJ2-7, is DAGVTQSPTHLIKTRGQQVTLRCSPKSGHDTVSWYQQALGQGPQFIFQYYEEEERQRGNFPDRFSGHQFPNYSSELNVNALLLGDSALYLCASSRGERGYEQYFGPGTRLTVT.

The V call is TRBV7-9, the J call TRBJ2-7, with 9 bases aligning to TRBD2. Losses at the gene ends were 7 bases for V and 3 bases for J; bases not matched to a gene: 25. Germline loops: CDR1 SEHNR, CDR2 FQNEAQ (reference sequence). There are 20 residues in the CDR3. CDR3 sequence (DNA): TGTGCCAGCAACGGATTGGATGCGTCAGAAAGCGGGAGGACCTTCTACGAGCAGTACTTC. Its protein product is CASNGLDASESGRTFYEQYF.

V usage is TRBV29-1 and J usage is TRBJ2-3, with 11 positions matching TRBD2. This CDR3 spans 14 amino acids. Looked up from germline, CDR1 is SQVTM and CDR2 is ANQGSEA. V was clipped by 5 bases and J by 3 bases; unmatched bases: 4. The CDR3 sequence: CSVTTSGITDTQYF. DNA for the CDR3: TGCAGCGTTACGACTAGCGGGATAACAGATACGCAGTATTTT.

This clonotype was counted once. CDR3: CAIAPGTLYNEQFF. DNA for the CDR3: TGTGCCATCGCCCCCGGGACCCTCTACAATGAGCAGTTCTTC. The chain has TRBV10-3 and TRBJ2-1; either TRBD1 or TRBD2 may fit D (5 bases each). CDR3 length: 14 amino acids. V gave up 8 bases and J gave up 3 bases, with 14 bases separating them. Germline CDR1 reads ENHRY; CDR2 reads SYGVKD.

The chain has TRBV7-9 and TRBJ1-5; 9 nucleotides align to TRBD1. Trimming at V came to 5 bases and at J to 0 bases, leaving 8 bases not matched to a gene. The germline V gene has CDR1 SEHNR and CDR2 FQNEAQ (reference sequence). This CDR3 is 17 amino acids long. Written as DNA, the CDR3 is TGTGCCAGCAGCCCGGGAGGACAGGGGTATAGCAATCAGCCCCAGCATTTT. It is translated as CASSPGGQGYSNQPQHF.

This sequence joins TRBV5-1 and TRBJ1-2, with 9 positions matching TRBD1. J was trimmed by 8 bases and V by 4 bases; bases with no gene match: 9. The germline gives CDR1 SGHRS, CDR2 YFSETQ. The length of the CDR3 is 14 residues. As DNA, the CDR3 is TGCGCCAGCAGCGGGGGACAGGGAGGTTGGGGCTACACCTTC. It translates to CASSGGQGGWGYTF.

This clonotype was counted at least ten times. The chain recombines TRBV6-2 or TRBV6-3 with TRBJ1-1; 7 bases agree with TRBD1. The germline CDR1 and CDR2 sequences are MNHEY and SVGEGT. The CDR3 loop spans 15 amino acids. The junction had 13 bases not matched to a gene; V was cut back by 4 bases and J by 8 bases. In DNA form, the CDR3 reads TGTGCCAGCAGTTTACTTGGACAGGCTGGGAGAGAAGCTTTCTTT. This encodes CASSLLGQAGREAFF.

This clonotype was found many times. The chain recombines TRBV18 with TRBJ2-1; the match to TRBD1 covers 8 bases. The CDR3 sequence is 12 residues long. Germline CDR1 KGHSH, CDR2 LQKENI. V trimming: 2 bases; J trimming: 14 bases; junction bases outside the gene matches: 5. CDR3 coding DNA: TGTGCCAGCTCACCAAGGACAGGGTTTGAGTTCTTC. Its translation is CASSPRTGFEFF.

This clonotype was found a few times. The chain has TRBV28 and TRBJ2-5; 12 nucleotides line up with TRBD1. Losses at the gene ends were 7 bases for V and 4 bases for J; bases not matched to a gene: 13. The CDR3 runs 17 residues. Looked up from germline, CDR1 is MDHEN and CDR2 is SYDVKM. The CDR3 sequence: CASIGAEGTGGRETQYF. In DNA form, the CDR3 reads TGTGCCAGCATAGGAGCCGAAGGGACAGGGGGCAGAGAGACCCAGTACTTC.

This clonotype showed up just a few times. The chain carries TRBV2 and TRBJ2-7, with a tentative D call TRBD2 (5 bases). There are 14 residues in the CDR3. Trimming took off 4 bases at V and 3 bases at J, with 13 bases between the two ends. CDR1 and CDR2 (germline): SNHLY, FYNNEI. The CDR3 DNA follows: TGTGCCAGCAGTGGATGGACTGGCGGCTACGAGCAGTACTTC. Its translation: CASSGWTGGYEQYF.

The table lists this clonotype with a few counts. CDR3 DNA: TGCGCCAGCAGCATGCCGGGGGCTGAAGGGAAGGGTCAGCAGTTCTTC. It specifies CASSMPGAEGKGQQFF. This chain links TRBV5-1 with TRBJ2-1; D may be TRBD1 or TRBD2 (6 bases each). Looked up from germline, CDR1 is SGHRS and CDR2 is YFSETQ. The CDR3 spans 16 residues. Trimming left V 4 bases short and J 11 bases short, with 25 bases between.

This clonotype was observed a few times. An end of the junction differs from the germline gene, which may be a read error. The chain couples TRBV6-1 to TRBJ2-1; D remains unclear. In germline, CDR1 is MNHNS, CDR2 SASEGT. This CDR3 has 12 amino acids. CDR3 protein: CASGEKRYEQFF. In nucleotides, the CDR3 is TGTGCCAGCGGTGAGAAACGGTATGAGCAGTTCTTC.